This entry lists 32 T cell receptor beta chains sequenced from one sample in a study of shared clonotypes between healthy human individuals. Data came from immunoSEQ multiplex PCR; TCRdb stores just in-frame clones and leaves some out. This repertoire shows around 550,000 clones, 95% found once; its top ten account for approximately 0.11%. It was CD45RO-negative cells, positively selected for CCR7, that made up naive CD8 cells, with terminally differentiated effector memory CD45RA+ cells excluded. Input material: naive CD8+ T cells sorted from blood. Receptor source: a woman in her thirties in good health.

The chain has TRBV27 and TRBJ2-3; 9 bases line up with TRBD2. In germline, CDR1 is MNHEY, CDR2 SMNVEV (reference sequence). V shed 8 bases and J 1 base; nucleotides not matched to a gene: 10. This CDR3 contains 16 residues. The DNA of the CDR3 is TGTGCCAGCGGAGGGGTAGCGGGAGTCGGCACAGATACGCAGTATTTT. Protein: CASGGVAGVGTDTQYF.

As DNA, the CDR3 is TGTGCCAGCAGCTTGGAGGGACCCGCAGATACGCAGTATTTT. Translated, it gives CASSLEGPADTQYF. The chain employs TRBV11-2 and TRBJ2-3; maybe TRBD2 (6 bases). V lost 3 bases and J lost 4, with 11 bases in between. The CDR3 consists of 14 residues. Germline lookup yields CDR1 SGHAT and CDR2 FQNNGV.

For this clone: The same CDR3 can be traced to other DNA sequences in this sample. This chain joins TRBV6-5 and TRBJ2-7; 7 bases match TRBD1. The CDR3 is 14 amino acids. Looked up from germline, CDR1 is MNHEY and CDR2 is SVGAGI. With V trimmed by 0 bases and J by 3 bases, 2 bases remained unmatched. For the CDR3, the DNA is TGTGCCAGCAGTTACTCGGCAGGGGGCTACGAGCAGTACTTC. The encoded protein is CASSYSAGGYEQYF.

The chain employs TRBV6-6 and TRBJ1-1, with 7 bases identical to TRBD1. The CDR3 extends over 12 amino acids. Germline V gene data show CDR1 as MNHNY and CDR2 as SVGAGI (reference sequence). The trim removed 7 bases at V and 10 bases at J, leaving 9 bases unmatched. The CDR3, as DNA: TGTGCCAGCACCTTAACCTGGGACAGAGCTTTCTTT. This gives the protein CASTLTWDRAFF.

The chain joins TRBV11-2 to TRBJ2-1, with 10 bases matching TRBD2. Germline V gene data show CDR1 as SGHAT and CDR2 as FQNNGV. The CDR3 is made up of 15 amino acids. V shed 4 bases and J 9 bases; nucleotides not matched to a gene: 9. CDR3 coding DNA: TGTGCCAGCAGCTCTCCAGCGGGAGGGCCCGGTGAGCAGTTCTTC. Translation gives CASSSPAGGPGEQFF.

A single count supports this clone. The V and J genes are TRBV9 and TRBJ2-5; D remains ambiguous. CDR1 and CDR2 (germline): SGDLS, YYNGEE. Between the trimmed V and J ends, which lost 0 bases and 0 bases, there was a span of 6 bases. The CDR3 has 14 residues. This chain's CDR3 is CASSVGQYQETQYF. The CDR3 DNA follows: TGTGCCAGCAGCGTAGGTCAGTACCAAGAGACCCAGTACTTC. The whole variable domain, remainder taken from reference TRBV9 and TRBJ2-5, is DSGVTQTPKHLITATGQRVTLRCSPRSGDLSVYWYQQSLDQGLQFLIQYYNGEERAKGNILERFSAQQFPDLHSELNLSSLELGDSALYFCASSVGQYQETQYFGPGTRLLVL.

The chain couples TRBV13 to TRBJ2-6; TRBD2 aligns across 14 bases. CDR1 and CDR2 from the germline V gene are PRHDT and FYEKMQ (reference sequence). This CDR3 comprises 18 residues. Trimming removed 5 bases from V and 4 bases from J; junction bases left unmatched: 7. CDR3 bases: TGTGCCAGCAGCGACGGACTAGCGGGAGGTACCGGGGCCAACGTCCTGACTTTC. Amino acids: CASSDGLAGGTGANVLTF.

This rearrangement joins TRBV27 to TRBJ1-1; D is undetermined. Germline V gives CDR1 MNHEY, CDR2 SMNVEV (reference sequence). The CDR3 has 13 residues. The V gene lost 6 bases and the J gene lost 6 bases, with 14 bases spanning the gap. CDR3 sequence reads: CASSRRLKAEAFF. As DNA, the CDR3 is TGTGCCAGCAGCCGACGTCTAAAGGCTGAAGCTTTCTTT.

A note on this clone: Distinct nucleotide sequences in the sample also encode this CDR3. This chain uses TRBV27 with TRBJ2-7; 10 nucleotides align to TRBD2. The germline V gene has CDR1 MNHEY and CDR2 SMNVEV (reference sequence). Losses at the gene ends were 5 bases for V and 3 bases for J; bases not matched to a gene: 4. The CDR3 contains 14 residues. CDR3 protein: CASSLGLAVYEQYF. The CDR3 DNA reads TGTGCCAGCAGTCTAGGACTAGCGGTCTACGAGCAGTACTTC.

The V gene is TRBV29-1, the J gene TRBJ2-2; 7 nucleotides match TRBD1. The germline gives CDR1 SQVTM, CDR2 ANQGSEA. The CDR3 has 15 amino acids. After removal of 3 bases from V and 6 bases from J, the junction contained 10 bases not matched to a gene. For the CDR3, the DNA is TGCAGCGTTGATACAGGGGTTGCGTTCTCCGGGGAGCTGTTTTTT. It specifies CSVDTGVAFSGELFF.

The chain joins TRBV2 to TRBJ2-3, with D tentatively TRBD2 (6 bases). The V and J ends lost 1 base and 1 base respectively, with 12 bases between them. The CDR3 is 16 amino acids. Per the germline V gene, CDR1 is SNHLY and CDR2 is FYNNEI. This chain's CDR3 is CASSEVGQRGTDTQYF. In DNA form, the CDR3 reads TGTGCCAGCAGTGAAGTCGGGCAGCGGGGCACAGATACGCAGTATTTT.

This chain links TRBV18 with TRBJ2-1; D uncertain. Germline loops: CDR1 KGHSH, CDR2 LQKENI. With 0 bases removed from V and 10 bases from J, the gap between germline ends came to 7 bases. This CDR3 contains 12 residues. The CDR3 bases are TGTGCCAGCTCACCACCAGGTGTGGAGCAGTTCTTC. It translates to CASSPPGVEQFF.

This clone was seen once. The chain employs TRBV2 and TRBJ1-6; 11 positions agree with TRBD1. This CDR3 contains 15 residues. Germline V gene sequence: CDR1 SNHLY, CDR2 FYNNEI. The J segment lost 8 bases and the V segment lost 4 bases, leaving 4 bases of the junction unmatched. DNA of the CDR3: TGTGCCAGCAGTGGGACAGGGGGCACCGATTCACCCCTCCACTTT. Translating gives CASSGTGGTDSPLHF.

The chain combines TRBV7-8 with TRBJ1-2; no firm D call. Between the trimmed V and J ends, which lost 5 bases and 5 bases, there was a span of 33 bases. There are 20 residues in the CDR3. Germline V gene sequence: CDR1 SGHVS, CDR2 FQNEAQ. The CDR3 region is CASSRGKRPGWSSPIYGYTF. The CDR3 nucleotides are TGTGCCAGCAGCCGCGGGAAGCGGCCGGGATGGAGCAGCCCGATTTATGGCTACACCTTC.

This sequence joins TRBV11-2 and TRBJ1-2; no clear D gene. CDR1 is SGHAT, CDR2 FQNNGV, per germline. The CDR3 loop spans 18 amino acids. Trimming removed 5 bases at V and 3 bases at J, with 25 bases between. CDR3 bases: TGTGCCAGCAGCCCCAGTTTTGCAGTCGGCGGGTTAGACTATGGCTACACCTTC. Residues: CASSPSFAVGGLDYGYTF.

In DNA form, the CDR3 reads TGCGCCAGCAGCTTTGGGGGGTACGAGCAGTACTTC. Translating gives CASSFGGYEQYF. The rearrangement uses TRBV5-1 and TRBJ2-5; D perhaps matches TRBD2 (6 bases). The J call may be faulty, since TRBJ2-7 better matches the DNA end. Looked up from germline, CDR1 is SGHRS and CDR2 is YFSETQ. The CDR3 length is 12 residues.

The chain carries TRBV11-2 and TRBJ1-2; TRBD1 agrees at 7 bases. The ends lost 5 bases at V and 6 bases at J; junction bases unmatched: 12. This CDR3 is 15 amino acids long. Germline V gene lookup returns CDR1 SGHAT and CDR2 FQNNGV. The CDR3 DNA is TGTGCCAGCAGCACCGAAACAGGGGTGGTTCATGGCTACACCTTC. Translating gives CASSTETGVVHGYTF.

V and J are TRBV7-8 and TRBJ2-7; 11 bases agree with TRBD2. V lost 5 bases, J lost 5 bases, and 8 bases stayed unmatched. CDR1 is SGHVS, CDR2 FQNEAQ, per germline. The CDR3 is 15 residues long. CDR3: CASSPLAGGLNEQYF. In DNA, the CDR3 is TGTGCCAGCAGCCCCCTAGCGGGAGGACTAAACGAGCAGTACTTC.

This chain uses TRBV19 with TRBJ2-3; D tentatively fits TRBD1 or TRBD2 (6 bases each). The V and J ends lost 6 bases and 4 bases respectively, with 17 bases between them. Germline assignment: CDR1 LNHDA and CDR2 SQIVND (reference sequence). The CDR3 covers 15 residues. In nucleotides, the CDR3 is TGTGCCAGTAGGGCTTCGGGACGGGGGCCAGATACGCAGTATTTT. Residues: CASRASGRGPDTQYF. Based on the CDR3 plus reference TRBV19 and TRBJ2-3, the full variable domain is DGGITQSPKYLFRKEGQNVTLSCEQNLNHDAMYWYRQDPGQGLRLIYYSQIVNDFQKGDIAEGYSVSREKKESFPLTVTSAQKNPTAFYLCASRASGRGPDTQYFGPGTRLTVL.

The V and J genes are TRBV5-1 and TRBJ2-7, with TRBD2 as a possible D gene (6 bases). Germline V gene data show CDR1 as SGHRS and CDR2 as YFSETQ. CDR3 size: 15 residues. V was clipped by 1 base and J by 1 base, with 12 bases between them. CDR3 bases: TGCGCCAGCAGCTTGAATTCGGGAGAATCCTACGAGCAGTACTTC. It yields the protein CASSLNSGESYEQYF.

The chain couples TRBV7-6 to TRBJ1-4; a possible D gene is TRBD1 (5 bases). V lost 1 base and J 8 bases, leaving 20 bases between the germline ends. Looked up from germline, CDR1 is SGHVS and CDR2 is FNYEAQ. This CDR3 contains 17 residues. CDR3 sequence: CASSLDGRGGRGEKLFF. In nucleotides, the CDR3 is TGTGCCAGCAGCTTAGATGGCCGCGGAGGACGGGGGGAAAAACTGTTTTTT.

The rearrangement links TRBV7-9 to TRBJ1-5, with D possibly TRBD1 on 5 matching bases. Germline CDR1 SEHNR, CDR2 FQNEAQ (reference sequence). V was trimmed by 3 bases and J by 2 bases, leaving 11 bases between them. This CDR3 contains 15 residues. The CDR3 DNA sequence: TGTGCCAGCAGCTTTGGGGGAGGGGGCAATCAGCCCCAGCATTTT. Amino acid sequence: CASSFGGGGNQPQHF.

Points on this clone: This CDR3 is also generated by other DNA sequences in the sample. The chain recombines TRBV9 with TRBJ2-2; D is uncertain. Germline V gene data show CDR1 as SGDLS and CDR2 as YYNGEE. This CDR3 spans 13 amino acids. V lost 0 bases to trimming and J lost 5 bases, with 5 bases between them. The CDR3: CASSVVRTGELFF. In DNA form, the CDR3 reads TGTGCCAGCAGCGTAGTAAGGACCGGGGAGCTGTTTTTT.

The V and J genes are TRBV9 and TRBJ2-7; 7 bases match TRBD2. CDR3 length equals 16 residues. The ends lost 3 bases at V and 4 bases at J; junction bases unmatched: 13. Germline V gives CDR1 SGDLS, CDR2 YYNGEE. CDR3 bases: TGTGCCAGCAGCGCTTTCTTTGGGACTACGATATACGAGCAGTACTTC. It codes for CASSAFFGTTIYEQYF. The full variable domain, with the rest looked up from reference TRBV9 and TRBJ2-7, is DSGVTQTPKHLITATGQRVTLRCSPRSGDLSVYWYQQSLDQGLQFLIQYYNGEERAKGNILERFSAQQFPDLHSELNLSSLELGDSALYFCASSAFFGTTIYEQYFGPGTRLTVT.

V gene TRBV5-4 combines with J gene TRBJ2-2; D call uncertain. The germline CDR1 and CDR2 sequences are SGHNT and YYREEE (reference sequence). Trimming cost V 7 bases and J 4 bases, with 11 bases left between them. The CDR3 extends over 13 amino acids. Written as DNA, the CDR3 is TGTGCCAGCGATGGTGGTTCCACCGGGGAGCTGTTTTTT. As protein: CASDGGSTGELFF.

V is TRBV4-1 and J is TRBJ1-5; D gene uncertain. Germline V gene sequence: CDR1 MGHRA, CDR2 YSYEKL. V gave up 4 bases and J gave up 4 bases, with 8 bases separating them. CDR3 length: 13 amino acids. The DNA for the CDR3 is TGCGCCAGCAGCCCGGTGCAAAATCAGCCCCAGCATTTT. Protein: CASSPVQNQPQHF.

The chain carries TRBV5-1 and TRBJ2-7, with a possible D match to TRBD1 (6 bases). Per germline, CDR1 SGHRS and CDR2 YFSETQ. This CDR3 is 15 amino acids long. V lost 0 bases and J lost 0, with 10 bases in between. CDR3 sequence (DNA): TGCGCCAGCAGCTTGGCACAGGGCCCCTCCTACGAGCAGTACTTC. Protein: CASSLAQGPSYEQYF.

Comment on this clone: The same CDR3 can be traced to other DNA sequences in this sample. The chain couples TRBV2 to TRBJ2-7, with unresolved D. Germline CDR1 reads SNHLY; CDR2 reads FYNNEI. This CDR3 has 12 residues. V was pared by 3 bases and J by 3 bases, with 6 bases between. CDR3 sequence reads: CASSDLSYEQYF. The CDR3 bases are TGTGCCAGCAGTGACTTAAGCTACGAGCAGTACTTC.

V and J are TRBV14 and TRBJ2-7, with 9 bases lining up with TRBD1. Germline trimming cut 10 bases from V and 6 bases from J; bases unmatched to any gene: 10. The CDR3 sequence is 13 residues long. Germline lookup yields CDR1 SGHDN and CDR2 FVKESK. The CDR3 region is CANRGLPLAEQYF. Here the CDR3 DNA reads TGTGCCAACAGGGGGCTCCCGCTTGCCGAGCAGTACTTC.

The V call is TRBV18, the J call TRBJ2-5; TRBD1 is a possible D gene (6 bases). V was clipped by 5 bases and J by 2 bases, with 12 bases between them. This CDR3 has 14 residues. Germline V lookup: CDR1 KGHSH, CDR2 LQKENI. The CDR3 loop reads CASSAGTQQETQYF. CDR3 DNA: TGTGCCAGCTCAGCCGGGACACAACAAGAGACCCAGTACTTC. Full variable domain (missing parts from reference TRBV18 and TRBJ2-5): NAGVMQNPRHLVRRRGQEARLRCSPMKGHSHVYWYRQLPEEGLKFMVYLQKENIIDESGMPKERFSAEFPKEGPSILRIQQVVRGDSAAYFCASSAGTQQETQYFGPGTRLLVL.

The chain carries TRBV2 and TRBJ2-1; a weak D match, TRBD2 (6 bases). V lost 10 bases and J lost 12, with 19 bases in between. This CDR3 is 12 amino acids long. Germline V CDR1 and CDR2: SNHLY, FYNNEI. The DNA of the CDR3 is TGTGCCACCCGAGGGAGGACTCTCGGGCAGTTCTTC. Protein product: CATRGRTLGQFF.

This chain uses TRBV27 with TRBJ1-5; the match to TRBD1 covers 7 bases. The V and J ends lost 4 bases and 6 bases, in that order; junction bases with no gene match: 9. In germline, CDR1 is MNHEY, CDR2 SMNVEV (reference sequence). The CDR3 consists of 15 residues. The CDR3 spells CASSSRQGLGQPQHF. CDR3 bases: TGTGCCAGCAGTTCAAGACAGGGTCTAGGTCAGCCCCAGCATTTT.